A single T cell receptor beta chain is shown here with its context. Antigen: not known. No ophthalmopathy progression within 18 months constituted stable Graves' hyperthyroidism. The PBMCs were taken from under 12 ml of fresh peripheral blood. RNA transcripts gave rise to amplified TCR beta CDR3 regions. A first-round RT-PCR of the TCR CDR3 used the HTBI primer set. TCRdb analysed the multiplex PCR reads with MiXCR anew, one entry per CDR3 protein. The table lists 500,000 to 600,000 distinct CDR3 sequences, roughly a sixth of them singletons. The sample originates from a study of T cells in Graves' hyperthyroidism and ophthalmopathy. Study observations and caveats: Peripheral blood also featured most of the thyroid clonotypes expanded above 0.001. Ophthalmopathy and stable hyperthyroidism were separated by a 13 V-J model.

The TCR was taken from a woman under 30 with Graves' hyperthyroidism. Sequencing was performed on blood.

Here the CDR3 DNA reads TGTGCCAGCAGCCAATTCAGGGGACATTCACCCCTCCACTTT. Translation: CASSQFRGHSPLHF. The J gene is TRBJ1-6, the V gene TRBV16; D is possibly TRBD1 (6 bases). CDR3 size: 14 residues. V was cut by 1 base and J by 8 bases, with 9 bases left in between. In germline, CDR1 is KGHSY, CDR2 FQNENV.